This T cell receptor beta chain was recovered during a study of blood T cell repertoires in COVID-19 (dated by TCRdb to the early 2020s). Study-wide context: Samples from collaborators originated in the United States, Italy and Spain and spanned both the acute and convalescent phases of COVID-19. The material from the prospective study consisted of cDNA or gDNA derived from T cells, B-cell-depleted T cells, or PBMCs. Subjects who had been exposed to COVID-19, were actively infected with it, or had recovered from it provided the deeply sampled blood TCRbeta repertoires that made up the dataset. A freely available public database, intended as a resource for researchers studying the immune response to SARS-CoV-2, is where the repertoires were released. Samples were obtained from the ongoing ImmuneRACE study (first 160 participants) and from over a thousand subjects provided by 6 global collaborators. The sample metadata nearly always contained a de-identified subject ID, COVID-19 status, age in years and sex. Where HLA class I and class II types were available, the types were taken from metadata supplied by the sample provider, not from assay-based typing.

The immunoSEQ Assay, a bias-controlled multiplex PCR, was used to amplify TCRbeta CDR3 regions from genomic DNA. Per the authors' processing: The number of nucleated cells in each sample was estimated by amplification of reference gene primers within the assay. To quantify the absolute abundance of each unique TCRbeta CDR3 rearrangement, sequence reads were collapsed and filtered. For each sample, productive Simpson clonality was calculated as the square root of Simpson's diversity index across productive rearrangements. The source is immuneACCESS, and TCRdb retained only in-frame sequences with V and J called. Part of the clones is not carried over; for the studies checked, unresolved V genes explain less than half of this, and the remainder is unexplained. The V and J calls and the clone size are those of that table, but D and trimming were determined from the DNA. A total of around 100,000 clones appear in this sample, roughly 81% of them only once. The ten largest clones represent 2% to 2.5% of the sample.

About this clone: The antigen this receptor binds is unknown. No clone much larger than this one lies a single base away; base qualities are absent.

Beyond this particular receptor, the publication reports: The quantity of clinical and demographic metadata differed by source and by participant and was supplied without curation.

Each collaborating institution followed its own protocols to collect whole blood in K2EDTA tubes. For TCRbeta analysis, collaborators shipped samples as frozen whole blood, isolated PBMCs, or DNA extracted from either of those sample types. CDR1 is given as MNHEY and CDR2 as SMNVEV, both from the germline V gene (reference sequence). The CDR3 contains 14 residues, cysteine and phenylalanine counted. Just CDR3 DNA is preserved here, 42 bases in frame from base 1. V gives up 6 bases and J gives up 4 bases, and the segment between their germline ends measures 13 bases. The sequence was obtained from a human donor in a cohort sampled during active COVID-19. The source material was peripheral blood. Recombination joined TRBV27 with TRBJ1-3; a weak D assignment points to TRBD1 (5 bases agree). The DNA reads TGTGCCAGCAGACCCGGGGGGGAAGGAAACACCATATATTTT. This codes for CASRPGGEGNTIYF.